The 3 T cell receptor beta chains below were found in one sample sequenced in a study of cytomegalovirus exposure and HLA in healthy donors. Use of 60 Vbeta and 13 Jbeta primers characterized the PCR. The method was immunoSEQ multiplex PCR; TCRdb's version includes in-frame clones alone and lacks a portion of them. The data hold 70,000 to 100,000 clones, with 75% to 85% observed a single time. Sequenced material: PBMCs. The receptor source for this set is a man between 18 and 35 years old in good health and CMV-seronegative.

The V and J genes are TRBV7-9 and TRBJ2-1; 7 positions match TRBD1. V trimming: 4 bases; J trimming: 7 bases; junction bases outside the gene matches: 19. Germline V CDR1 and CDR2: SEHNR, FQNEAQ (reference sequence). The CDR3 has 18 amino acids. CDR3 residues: CASSSPTGHLKIFNEQFF. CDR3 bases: TGTGCCAGCAGCTCACCGACAGGGCACTTGAAAATTTTTAATGAGCAGTTCTTC.

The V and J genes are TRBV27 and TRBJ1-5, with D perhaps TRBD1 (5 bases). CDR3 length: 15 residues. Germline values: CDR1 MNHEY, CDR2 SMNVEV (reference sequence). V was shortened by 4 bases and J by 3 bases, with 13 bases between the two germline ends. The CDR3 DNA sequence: TGTGCCAGCAGTTCCGCCAGGGCGGACAATCAGCCCCAGCATTTT. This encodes CASSSARADNQPQHF.

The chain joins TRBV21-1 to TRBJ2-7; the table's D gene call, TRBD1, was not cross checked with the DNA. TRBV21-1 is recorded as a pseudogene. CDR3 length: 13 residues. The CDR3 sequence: CASSRQGAAEQYF. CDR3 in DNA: TGTGCCAGCAGTCGACAGGGGGCAGCCGAGCAGTACTTC.